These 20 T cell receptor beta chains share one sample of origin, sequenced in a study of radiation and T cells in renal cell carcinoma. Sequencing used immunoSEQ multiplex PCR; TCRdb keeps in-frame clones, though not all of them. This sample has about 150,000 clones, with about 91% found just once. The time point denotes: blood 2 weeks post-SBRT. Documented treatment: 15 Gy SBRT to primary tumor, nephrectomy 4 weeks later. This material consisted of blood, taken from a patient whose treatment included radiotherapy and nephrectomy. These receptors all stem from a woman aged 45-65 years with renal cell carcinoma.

The CDR3 DNA reads as TGCGCCAGCAGCCAAGAACGGCGGGGGTTCGATGAGCAGTTCTTC. Encoded protein: CASSQERRGFDEQFF. This sequence joins TRBV4-1 and TRBJ2-1; 7 nucleotides align to TRBD2. Looked up from germline, CDR1 is MGHRA and CDR2 is YSYEKL. This CDR3 is 15 amino acids long. V shed 0 bases and J 8 bases; nucleotides not matched to a gene: 7.

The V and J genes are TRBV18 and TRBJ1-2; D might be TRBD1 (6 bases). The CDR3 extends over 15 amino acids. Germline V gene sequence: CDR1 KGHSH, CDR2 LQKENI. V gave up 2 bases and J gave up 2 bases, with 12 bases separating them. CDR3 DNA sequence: TGTGCCAGCTCACCAACACTGACAGGCAACTATGGCTACACCTTC. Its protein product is CASSPTLTGNYGYTF.

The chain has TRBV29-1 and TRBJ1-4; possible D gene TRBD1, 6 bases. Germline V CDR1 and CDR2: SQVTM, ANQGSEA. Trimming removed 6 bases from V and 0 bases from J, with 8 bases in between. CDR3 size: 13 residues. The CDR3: CSVGAATNEKLFF. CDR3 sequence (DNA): TGCAGCGTGGGGGCTGCAACTAATGAAAAACTGTTTTTT.

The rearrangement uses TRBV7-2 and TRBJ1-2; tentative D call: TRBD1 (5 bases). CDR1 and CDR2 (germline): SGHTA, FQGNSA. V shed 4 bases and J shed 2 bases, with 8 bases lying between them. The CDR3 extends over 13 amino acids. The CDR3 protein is CASSSGINYGYTF. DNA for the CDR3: TGTGCCAGCAGCTCAGGGATAAACTATGGCTACACCTTC.

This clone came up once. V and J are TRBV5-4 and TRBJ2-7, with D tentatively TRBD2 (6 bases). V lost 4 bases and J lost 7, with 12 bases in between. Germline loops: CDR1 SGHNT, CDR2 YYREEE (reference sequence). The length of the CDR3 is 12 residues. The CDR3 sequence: CASSPHAGEQYF. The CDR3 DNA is TGTGCCAGCAGCCCACATGCGGGAGAGCAGTACTTC. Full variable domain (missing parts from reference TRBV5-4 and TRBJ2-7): ETGVTQSPTHLIKTRGQQVTLRCSSQSGHNTVSWYQQALGQGPQFIFQYYREEENGRGNFPPRFSGLQFPNYSSELNVNALELDDSALYLCASSPHAGEQYFGPGTRLTVT.

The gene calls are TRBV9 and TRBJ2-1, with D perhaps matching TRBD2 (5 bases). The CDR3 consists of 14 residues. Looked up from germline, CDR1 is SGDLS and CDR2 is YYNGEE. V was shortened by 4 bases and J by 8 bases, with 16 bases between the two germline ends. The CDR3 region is CASSPPGVEDEQFF. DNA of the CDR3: TGTGCCAGCAGCCCGCCCGGGGTCGAGGATGAGCAGTTCTTC. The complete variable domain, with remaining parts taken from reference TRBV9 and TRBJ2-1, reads DSGVTQTPKHLITATGQRVTLRCSPRSGDLSVYWYQQSLDQGLQFLIQYYNGEERAKGNILERFSAQQFPDLHSELNLSSLELGDSALYFCASSPPGVEDEQFFGPGTRLTVL.

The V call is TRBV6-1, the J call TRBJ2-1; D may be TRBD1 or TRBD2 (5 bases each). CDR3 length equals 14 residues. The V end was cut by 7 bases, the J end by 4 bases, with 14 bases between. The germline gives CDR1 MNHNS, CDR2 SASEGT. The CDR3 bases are TGTGCCAGCAATCGGGACCCAACGTACAATGAGCAGTTCTTC. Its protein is CASNRDPTYNEQFF.

CDR3 coding DNA: TGTGCCAGCCACAGGGGACGGGGAGGACCCTACGAGCAGTACTTC. Translated: CASHRGRGGPYEQYF. This rearrangement joins TRBV7-8 to TRBJ2-7, with D perhaps matching TRBD1 (7 bases). V was trimmed by 8 bases and J by 2 bases, leaving 19 bases between them. The CDR3 length is 15 residues. Germline lookup yields CDR1 SGHVS and CDR2 FQNEAQ.

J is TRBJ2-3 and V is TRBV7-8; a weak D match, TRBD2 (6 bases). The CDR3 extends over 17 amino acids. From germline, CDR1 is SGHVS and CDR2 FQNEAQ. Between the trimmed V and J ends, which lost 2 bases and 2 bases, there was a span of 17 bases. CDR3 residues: CASSLWGLSGYTDTQYF. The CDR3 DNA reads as TGTGCCAGCAGCTTATGGGGTCTTAGCGGATACACAGATACGCAGTATTTT.

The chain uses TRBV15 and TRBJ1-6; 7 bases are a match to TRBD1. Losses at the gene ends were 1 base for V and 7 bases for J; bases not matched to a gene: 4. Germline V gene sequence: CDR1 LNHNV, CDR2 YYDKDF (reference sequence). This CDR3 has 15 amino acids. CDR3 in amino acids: CATSRGYRGNSPLHF. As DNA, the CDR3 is TGTGCCACCAGCAGAGGATACAGGGGCAATTCACCCCTCCACTTT.

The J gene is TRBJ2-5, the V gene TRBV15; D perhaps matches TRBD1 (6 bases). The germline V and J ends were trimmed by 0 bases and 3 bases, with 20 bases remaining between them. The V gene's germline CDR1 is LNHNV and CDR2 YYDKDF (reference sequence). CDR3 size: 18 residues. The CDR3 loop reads CATSRDWGTQGLEETQYF. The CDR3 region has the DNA TGTGCCACCAGCAGAGATTGGGGGACCCAGGGGTTGGAAGAGACCCAGTACTTC.

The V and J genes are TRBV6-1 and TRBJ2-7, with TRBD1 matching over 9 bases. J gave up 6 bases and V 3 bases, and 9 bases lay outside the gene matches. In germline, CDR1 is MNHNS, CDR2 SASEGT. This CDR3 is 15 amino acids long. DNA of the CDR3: TGTGCCAGCAGTGACCCCGGGACAGGGCGTTTCGAGCAGTACTTC. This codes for CASSDPGTGRFEQYF.

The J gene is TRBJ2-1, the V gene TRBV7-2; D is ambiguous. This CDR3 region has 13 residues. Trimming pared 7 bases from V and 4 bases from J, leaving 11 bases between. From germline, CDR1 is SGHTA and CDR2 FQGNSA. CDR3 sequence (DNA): TGTGCCAGCACCTTTGGTGGTTACAATGAGCAGTTCTTC. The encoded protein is CASTFGGYNEQFF.

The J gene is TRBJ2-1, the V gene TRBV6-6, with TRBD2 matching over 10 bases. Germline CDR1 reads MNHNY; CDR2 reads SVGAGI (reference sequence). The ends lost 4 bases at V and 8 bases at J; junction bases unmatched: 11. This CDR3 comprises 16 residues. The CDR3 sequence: CASSSSGSGGVDEQFF. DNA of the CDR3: TGTGCCAGCAGTTCCAGTGGGAGCGGGGGGGTGGATGAGCAGTTCTTC.

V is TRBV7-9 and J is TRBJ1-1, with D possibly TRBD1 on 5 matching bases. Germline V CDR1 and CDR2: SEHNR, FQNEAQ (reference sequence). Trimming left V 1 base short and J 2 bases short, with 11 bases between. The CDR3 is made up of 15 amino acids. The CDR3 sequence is CASSLVRGDNTEAFF. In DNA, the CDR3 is TGTGCCAGCAGCTTAGTCCGAGGGGATAACACTGAAGCTTTCTTT.

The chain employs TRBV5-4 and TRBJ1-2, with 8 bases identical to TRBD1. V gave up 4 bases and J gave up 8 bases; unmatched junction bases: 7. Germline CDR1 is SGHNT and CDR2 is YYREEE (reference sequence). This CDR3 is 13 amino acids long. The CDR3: CASSRDRGEGYTF. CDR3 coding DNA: TGTGCCAGCAGCCGAGACAGGGGTGAAGGCTACACCTTC. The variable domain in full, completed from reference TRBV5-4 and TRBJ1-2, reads ETGVTQSPTHLIKTRGQQVTLRCSSQSGHNTVSWYQQALGQGPQFIFQYYREEENGRGNFPPRFSGLQFPNYSSELNVNALELDDSALYLCASSRDRGEGYTFGSGTRLTVV.

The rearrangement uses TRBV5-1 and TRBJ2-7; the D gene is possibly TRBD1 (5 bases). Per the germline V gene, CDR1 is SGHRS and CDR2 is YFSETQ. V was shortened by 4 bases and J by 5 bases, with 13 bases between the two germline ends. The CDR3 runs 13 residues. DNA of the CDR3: TGCGCCAGCAGCCTGAAGGCAGGGAACGAGCAGTACTTC. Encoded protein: CASSLKAGNEQYF. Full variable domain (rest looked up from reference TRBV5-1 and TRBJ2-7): KAGVTQTPRYLIKTRGQQVTLSCSPISGHRSVSWYQQTPGQGLQFLFEYFSETQRNKGNFPGRFSGRQFSNSRSEMNVSTLELGDSALYLCASSLKAGNEQYFGPGTRLTVT.

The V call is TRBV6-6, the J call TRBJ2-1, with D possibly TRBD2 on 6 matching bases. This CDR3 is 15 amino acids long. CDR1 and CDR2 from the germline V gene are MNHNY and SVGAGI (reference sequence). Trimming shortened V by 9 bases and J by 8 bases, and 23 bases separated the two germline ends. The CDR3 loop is CASNEDSAGFYEQFF. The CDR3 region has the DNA TGTGCCAGTAACGAGGACTCTGCGGGGTTTTATGAGCAGTTCTTC.

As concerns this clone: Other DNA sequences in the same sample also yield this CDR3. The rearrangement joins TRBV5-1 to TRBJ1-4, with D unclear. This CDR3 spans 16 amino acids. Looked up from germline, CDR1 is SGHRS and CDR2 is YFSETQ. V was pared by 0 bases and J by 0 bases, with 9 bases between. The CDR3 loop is CASSLGPTTTNEKLFF. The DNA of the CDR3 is TGCGCCAGCAGCTTGGGTCCGACGACAACTAATGAAAAACTGTTTTTT.

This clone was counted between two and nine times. Here the CDR3 DNA reads TGTGCCAGCAGCCTAGAAGGCGGTATGGACACTGAAGCTTTCTTT. This encodes CASSLEGGMDTEAFF. V and J are TRBV9 and TRBJ1-1; no clear D gene. CDR1 SGDLS and CDR2 YYNGEE come from the germline V gene. Trimming took 4 bases from V and 3 from J, leaving 16 bases between them. The CDR3 totals 15 residues.